This is a list of T cell receptor beta chains from one sample in a study of CD8 T cells in ankylosing spondylitis. In TCRdb, the 5' RACE reads were re-called with MiXCR into one record per CDR3 protein. The sample lists approximately 400,000 distinct CDR3 sequences, 25% to 30% occurring once. Sequencing input: blood, either unsorted or a sorted T cell fraction (not recorded which). Receptor source: a male donor with ankylosing spondylitis. The CDR3 runs from the conserved cysteine through the conserved F or W. Each record gives: clone size, D gene, V gene, J gene, CDR3 protein, CDR3 DNA. The D gene is left open where the match is weak. Expanded clones are given a class, and other clones once, few, many or no size at all.

>NA|NA|TRBV5-1|TRBJ2-7
CASSPGHNYEQYF
TGCGCCAGCAGCCCTGGACACAACTACGAGCAGTACTTC
>few|NA|TRBV9|TRBJ2-3
CASSLAGNGGTDTQYF
TGTGCCAGCAGCCTTGCGGGGAACGGGGGTACAGATACGCAGTATTTT
>few|NA|TRBV20-1|TRBJ2-1
CSASGPSEQFF
TGCAGTGCTTCGGGACCCTCAGAGCAGTTCTTC
>few|TRBD1|TRBV5-1|TRBJ2-2
CASSSGQGDAGELFF
TGCGCCAGCAGCTCGGGACAGGGAGACGCCGGGGAGCTGTTTTTT
>few|NA|TRBV9|TRBJ2-1
CASSVKPPGHEQFF
TGTGCCAGCAGCGTTAAGCCTCCCGGCCATGAGCAGTTCTTC
>many|NA|TRBV7-2|TRBJ1-1
CASTAAGSTEAFF
TGTGCCAGCACCGCCGCGGGGAGTACTGAAGCTTTCTTT
>NA|TRBD2|TRBV12-3/TRBV12-4|TRBJ2-5
CASSSSTSGRAKRETQYF
TGTGCCAGCAGTTCGTCGACTAGCGGGAGGGCCAAGAGGGAGACCCAGTACTTC
>NA|NA|TRBV10-3|TRBJ1-2
CAISSPGSYGYTF
TGTGCCATCAGTTCCCCAGGCAGTTATGGCTACACCTTC
>few|NA|TRBV7-2|TRBJ2-7
CASRLASGQITYEQYF
TGTGCCAGCAGACTAGCCTCGGGACAGATAACCTACGAGCAGTACTTC
>NA|NA|TRBV28|TRBJ1-5
CASRMPGSNQPQHF
TGTGCCAGCAGGATGCCTGGGAGCAATCAGCCCCAGCATTTT
>few|NA|TRBV3-1|TRBJ2-5
CASSQQGTQETQYF
TGTGCCAGCAGCCAACAGGGCACCCAAGAGACCCAGTACTTC
>few|NA|TRBV27|TRBJ2-3
CASSFPGNTQYF
TGTGCCAGCAGTTTCCCTGGGAATACGCAGTATTTT
>NA|NA|TRBV7-2|TRBJ1-1
CASSSESTSLMNTEAFF
TGTGCCAGCAGCTCGGAGAGTACCAGTCTCATGAACACTGAAGCTTTCTTT
>NA|NA|TRBV6-1|TRBJ2-5
CASRKQGRETQYF
TGTGCCAGCAGGAAACAGGGAAGGGAGACCCAGTACTTC
>NA|NA|TRBV12-3/TRBV12-4|TRBJ2-5
CASSFWPQETQYF
TGTGCCAGCAGTTTTTGGCCCCAGGAGACCCAGTACTTC
>few|TRBD1|TRBV12-3/TRBV12-4|TRBJ1-1
CASRGQGVSTEAFF
TGTGCCAGCAGAGGACAGGGAGTTAGCACTGAAGCTTTCTTT
>NA|TRBD2|TRBV7-8|TRBJ2-5
CASSPGGLTGGETQYF
TGTGCCAGCAGCCCCGGGGGACTAACGGGCGGGGAGACCCAGTACTTC
>NA|TRBD2|TRBV20-1|TRBJ2-7
CSASAGTSSYEQYF
TGCAGTGCTAGTGCAGGGACTAGCAGCTACGAGCAGTACTTC
>few|NA|TRBV12-3/TRBV12-4|TRBJ2-5
CASSHRLGQETQYF
TGTGCCAGCAGTCACCGCCTAGGGCAAGAGACCCAGTACTTC
>few|TRBD1|TRBV20-1|TRBJ2-7
CSASQQGARYEQYF
TGCAGTGCTAGCCAACAGGGGGCGCGGTACGAGCAGTACTTC
>few|NA|TRBV30|TRBJ1-2
CAWSVPPPRHYGYTF
TGTGCCTGGAGTGTACCCCCGCCTAGGCACTATGGCTACACCTTC
>few|TRBD2|TRBV7-9|TRBJ2-5
CASSLWLAGYQETQYF
TGTGCCAGCAGCCTCTGGCTAGCGGGGTACCAAGAGACCCAGTACTTC
>NA|NA|TRBV15|TRBJ1-1
CATSVRGIGTEAFF
TGTGCCACCAGCGTGAGAGGGATTGGCACTGAAGCTTTCTTT
>few|NA|TRBV20-1|TRBJ2-5
CSASWVQETQYF
TGCAGTGCTAGTTGGGTCCAAGAGACCCAGTACTTC
>NA|NA|TRBV12-3/TRBV12-4|TRBJ2-3
CASKEGGWKDTQYF
TGTGCCAGCAAGGAGGGGGGGTGGAAAGATACGCAGTATTTT
>few|TRBD1|TRBV5-1|TRBJ2-3
CASSSDRVPDTQYF
TGCGCCAGCAGCTCGGACAGGGTCCCAGATACGCAGTATTTT
>few|NA|TRBV12-3/TRBV12-4|TRBJ2-1
CASSGQAHLGQFF
TGTGCCAGCAGTGGTCAGGCCCACCTAGGGCAGTTCTTC
>NA|NA|TRBV20-1|TRBJ1-6
CSASRPFGGSYNSPLHF
TGCAGTGCTAGTAGGCCCTTTGGGGGCTCCTATAATTCACCCCTCCACTTT
>NA|NA|TRBV20-1|TRBJ2-5
CSAPRAEETQYF
TGCAGTGCCCCCCGGGCCGAAGAGACCCAGTACTTC
>NA|TRBD2|TRBV3-1|TRBJ2-1
CATSEGTSGSYEQFF
TGTGCCACCTCAGAAGGGACTAGCGGGAGTTATGAGCAGTTCTTC
>NA|NA|TRBV12-3/TRBV12-4|TRBJ2-3
CASSFSASTDTQYF
TGTGCCAGCAGTTTCTCGGCTAGCACAGATACGCAGTATTTT
>NA|NA|TRBV12-3/TRBV12-4|TRBJ2-6
CAGMSSGANVLTF
TGTGCCGGGATGAGCTCTGGGGCCAACGTCCTGACTTTC
>many|NA|TRBV12-3/TRBV12-4|TRBJ1-6
CASSLRNSPLHF
TGTGCCAGCAGTTTAAGGAATTCACCCCTCCACTTT
>NA|NA|TRBV20-1|TRBJ2-1
CSAPKADPYNEQFF
TGCAGTGCACCCAAAGCGGACCCCTACAATGAGCAGTTCTTC
>NA|NA|TRBV20-1|TRBJ2-3
CSLRLGAGGDTQYF
TGCTCGCTCCGGCTAGGGGCCGGCGGAGATACGCAGTATTTT
>NA|NA|TRBV12-3/TRBV12-4|TRBJ1-5
CASSNKGPNSNQPQHF
TGTGCCAGCAGTAATAAGGGACCGAATAGCAATCAGCCCCAGCATTTT
>NA|NA|TRBV6-1|TRBJ2-3
CASSETPGKAGDTQYF
TGTGCCAGCAGTGAGACTCCGGGCAAAGCGGGAGATACGCAGTATTTT
>NA|TRBD1|TRBV20-1|TRBJ2-7
CSATGLEHEQYF
TGCAGTGCGACAGGGTTGGAGCACGAGCAGTACTTC
>few|TRBD2|TRBV5-1|TRBJ2-5
CASSFRLAGGQETQYF
TGCGCCAGCAGCTTCCGACTAGCGGGAGGGCAAGAGACCCAGTACTTC
>few|NA|TRBV11-3|TRBJ2-3
CASSLVASVGLDTQYF
TGTGCCAGCAGCTTAGTGGCTTCAGTTGGGTTAGATACGCAGTATTTT
>few|NA|TRBV7-9|TRBJ1-5
CASSLAGQGPTPQHF
TGTGCCAGCAGCTTAGCGGGGCAGGGGCCCACCCCCCAGCATTTT
>NA|TRBD1|TRBV20-1|TRBJ1-2
CSASRPPGGADGYTF
TGCAGTGCTAGTCGCCCCCCAGGGGGCGCGGATGGCTACACCTTC
>few|NA|TRBV5-1|TRBJ1-3
CASSLVPNPSSGNTIYF
TGCGCCAGCAGCTTGGTCCCTAACCCGAGCTCTGGAAACACCATATATTTT